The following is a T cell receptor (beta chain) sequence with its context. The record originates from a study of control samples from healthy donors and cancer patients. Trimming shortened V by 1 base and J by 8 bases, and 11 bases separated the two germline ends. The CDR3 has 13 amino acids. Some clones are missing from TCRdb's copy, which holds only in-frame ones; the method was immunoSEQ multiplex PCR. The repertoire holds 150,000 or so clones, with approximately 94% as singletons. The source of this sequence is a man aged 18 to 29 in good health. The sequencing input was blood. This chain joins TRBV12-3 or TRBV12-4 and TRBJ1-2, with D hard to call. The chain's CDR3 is CASSLVWGEGYTF. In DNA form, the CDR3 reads TGTGCCAGCAGTTTAGTATGGGGAGAGGGCTACACCTTC.